These T cell receptor beta chains were read from a single sample in a study of shared clonotypes between healthy human individuals. Profiled with immunoSEQ multiplex PCR; TCRdb holds only in-frame clones, not every one. The table includes roughly 2.6 million clones, approximately 90% detected once. Material: naive CD4+ T cells sorted from blood. The receptors were sampled from a young man in good health. Each CDR3 is given with its conserved first and last residue. Fields, in order: J gene, V gene, clone size, D gene, CDR3 length, CDR3 DNA, CDR3 protein. A D gene is named only where the DNA matches it firmly. Clone size is given for some rows only: seen once, a few or many times, or a class if the clone is expanded.

J gene: TRBJ2-5; V gene: TRBV5-4; clone size: NA; D gene: TRBD2; CDR3 length: 18; CDR3 DNA: TGTGCCAGCAGCCCAGGCGGGCTAGCGGGGGCCCTTCAAGAGACCCAGTACTTC; CDR3 protein: CASSPGGLAGALQETQYF
J gene: TRBJ2-7; V gene: TRBV5-1; clone size: NA; D gene: TRBD2; CDR3 length: 16; CDR3 DNA: TGCGCCAGCAGCTACGACGGGACTAGCGGCACCTACGAGCAGTACTTC; CDR3 protein: CASSYDGTSGTYEQYF
J gene: TRBJ2-2; V gene: TRBV7-9; clone size: NA; D gene: TRBD2; CDR3 length: 16; CDR3 DNA: TGTGCCAGCAGCTTAACGAGGACTAGCGCTACCGGGGAGCTGTTTTTT; CDR3 protein: CASSLTRTSATGELFF
J gene: TRBJ1-1; V gene: TRBV5-4; clone size: few; D gene: TRBD1; CDR3 length: 16; CDR3 DNA: TGTGCCAGCAGCTTGGGAGGGACAGGAGTGAACACTGAAGCTTTCTTT; CDR3 protein: CASSLGGTGVNTEAFF
J gene: TRBJ1-5; V gene: TRBV28; clone size: NA; D gene: TRBD1; CDR3 length: 15; CDR3 DNA: TGTGCCAGCACCAGGACAGGATTAATCAATCAGCCCCAGCATTTT; CDR3 protein: CASTRTGLINQPQHF
J gene: TRBJ2-2; V gene: TRBV4-1; clone size: NA; D gene: TRBD2; CDR3 length: 17; CDR3 DNA: TGCGCCAGCAGCCAAGGGACTAGCGGGACCGGGACCGGGGAGCTGTTTTTT; CDR3 protein: CASSQGTSGTGTGELFF
J gene: TRBJ2-1; V gene: TRBV5-4; clone size: NA; D gene: TRBD1; CDR3 length: 15; CDR3 DNA: TGTGCCAGCAGCCCGGACAGGGCCTCCTACAATGAGCAGTTCTTC; CDR3 protein: CASSPDRASYNEQFF
J gene: TRBJ2-3; V gene: TRBV2; clone size: NA; D gene: NA; CDR3 length: 13; CDR3 DNA: TGTGCCAGCAGACTACCCTGGACAGATACGCAGTATTTT; CDR3 protein: CASRLPWTDTQYF
J gene: TRBJ2-5; V gene: TRBV5-1; clone size: NA; D gene: NA; CDR3 length: 14; CDR3 DNA: TGCGCCAGCAGCTTGGAAGGGCCCCTTGGTGCCCAGTACTTC; CDR3 protein: CASSLEGPLGAQYF
J gene: TRBJ2-7; V gene: TRBV10-3; clone size: once; D gene: TRBD1; CDR3 length: 13; CDR3 DNA: TGTGCCATCAGGGGGACAGGGGGCAACGAGCAGTACTTC; CDR3 protein: CAIRGTGGNEQYF
J gene: TRBJ1-3; V gene: TRBV29-1; clone size: NA; D gene: NA; CDR3 length: 13; CDR3 DNA: TGCAGCGTTGAAATGGGGGCGGGAAACACCATATATTTT; CDR3 protein: CSVEMGAGNTIYF